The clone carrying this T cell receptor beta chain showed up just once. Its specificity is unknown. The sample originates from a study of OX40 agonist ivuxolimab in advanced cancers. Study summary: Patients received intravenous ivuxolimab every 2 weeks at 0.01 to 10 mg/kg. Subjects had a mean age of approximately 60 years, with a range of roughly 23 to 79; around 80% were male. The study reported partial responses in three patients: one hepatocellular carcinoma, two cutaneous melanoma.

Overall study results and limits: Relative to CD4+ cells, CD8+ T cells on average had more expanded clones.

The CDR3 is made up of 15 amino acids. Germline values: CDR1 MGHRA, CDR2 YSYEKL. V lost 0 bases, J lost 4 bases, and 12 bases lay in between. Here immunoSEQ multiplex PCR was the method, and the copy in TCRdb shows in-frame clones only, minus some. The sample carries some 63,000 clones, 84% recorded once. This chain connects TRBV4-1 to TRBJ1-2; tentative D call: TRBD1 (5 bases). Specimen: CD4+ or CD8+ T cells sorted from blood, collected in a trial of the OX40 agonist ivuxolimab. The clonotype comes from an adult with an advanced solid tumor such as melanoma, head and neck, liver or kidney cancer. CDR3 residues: CASSQDPGTTYGYTF. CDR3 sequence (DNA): TGCGCCAGCAGCCAAGATCCTGGGACGACCTATGGCTACACCTTC.